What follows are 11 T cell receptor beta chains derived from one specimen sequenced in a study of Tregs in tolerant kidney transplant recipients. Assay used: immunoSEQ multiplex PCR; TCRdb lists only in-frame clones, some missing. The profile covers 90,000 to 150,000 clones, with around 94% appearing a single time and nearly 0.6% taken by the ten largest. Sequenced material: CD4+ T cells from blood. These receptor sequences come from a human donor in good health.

The CDR3 protein is CATSSSGTGWAFF. CDR3 coding DNA: TGTGCCACCAGCAGCTCCGGGACAGGGTGGGCTTTCTTT. V usage is TRBV15 and J usage is TRBJ1-1, with 9 bases aligning to TRBD1. CDR1 is LNHNV and CDR2 is YYDKDF in the germline V gene (reference sequence). This CDR3 is 13 amino acids long. V was pared by 3 bases and J by 11 bases, with 7 bases of the junction left unmatched.

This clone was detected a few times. CDR3 protein: CASSQGGYGYTF. DNA of the CDR3: TGTGCCAGCAGCCAAGGGGGATATGGCTACACCTTC. This sequence joins TRBV14 and TRBJ1-2; no firm D call. This CDR3 is 12 amino acids long. Germline assignment: CDR1 SGHDN and CDR2 FVKESK. The V end was cut by 1 base, the J end by 5 bases, with 5 bases between.

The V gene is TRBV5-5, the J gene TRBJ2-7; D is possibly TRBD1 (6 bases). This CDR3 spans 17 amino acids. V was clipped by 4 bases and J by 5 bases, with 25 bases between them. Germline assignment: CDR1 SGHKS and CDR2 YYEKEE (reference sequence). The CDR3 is CASSPRNAGASWDEQYF. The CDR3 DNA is TGTGCCAGCAGCCCGCGGAACGCAGGGGCCTCTTGGGACGAGCAGTACTTC.

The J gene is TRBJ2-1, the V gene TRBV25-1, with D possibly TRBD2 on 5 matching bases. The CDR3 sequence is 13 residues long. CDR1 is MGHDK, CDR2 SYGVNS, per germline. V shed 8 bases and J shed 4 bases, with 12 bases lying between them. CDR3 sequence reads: CASSDYSYNEQFF. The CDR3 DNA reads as TGTGCCAGCTCTGACTACTCGTACAATGAGCAGTTCTTC.

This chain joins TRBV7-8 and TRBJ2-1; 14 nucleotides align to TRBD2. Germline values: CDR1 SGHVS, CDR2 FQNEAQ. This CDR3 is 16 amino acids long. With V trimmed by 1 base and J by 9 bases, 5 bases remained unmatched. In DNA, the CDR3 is TGTGCCAGCAGCTTAGGGGGACTAGCGGGAGATCGTGAGCAGTTCTTC. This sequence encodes CASSLGGLAGDREQFF.

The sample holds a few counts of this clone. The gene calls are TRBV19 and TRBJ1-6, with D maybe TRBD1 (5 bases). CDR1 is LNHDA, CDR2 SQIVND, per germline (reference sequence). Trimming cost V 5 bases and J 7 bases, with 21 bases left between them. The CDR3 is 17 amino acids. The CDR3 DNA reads TGTGCCAGTAGTCACCTTCTCTCTAGGGGAGGGAATTCACCCCTCCACTTT. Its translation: CASSHLLSRGGNSPLHF.

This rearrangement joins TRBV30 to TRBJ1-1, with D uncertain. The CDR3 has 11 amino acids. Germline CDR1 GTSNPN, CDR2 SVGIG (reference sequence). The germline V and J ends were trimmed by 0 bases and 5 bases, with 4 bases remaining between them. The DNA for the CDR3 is TGTGCCTGGAGTGTACTGACTGAAGCTTTCTTT. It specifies CAWSVLTEAFF. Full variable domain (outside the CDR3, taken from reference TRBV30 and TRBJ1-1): SQTIHQWPATLVQPVGSPLSLECTVEGTSNPNLYWYRQAAGRGLQLLFYSVGIGQISSEVPQNLSASRPQDRQFILSSKKLLLSDSGFYLCAWSVLTEAFFGQGTRLTVV.

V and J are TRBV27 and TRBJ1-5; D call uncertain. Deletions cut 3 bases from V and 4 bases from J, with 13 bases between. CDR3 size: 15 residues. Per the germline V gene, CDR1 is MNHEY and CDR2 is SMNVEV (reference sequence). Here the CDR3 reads CASSLFPAENQPQHF. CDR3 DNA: TGTGCCAGCAGTTTGTTTCCGGCGGAGAATCAGCCCCAGCATTTT.

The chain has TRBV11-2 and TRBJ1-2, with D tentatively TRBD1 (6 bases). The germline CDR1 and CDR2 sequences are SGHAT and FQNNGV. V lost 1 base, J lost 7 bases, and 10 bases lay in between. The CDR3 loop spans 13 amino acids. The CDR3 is CASSLVQGIGYTF. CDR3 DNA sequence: TGTGCCAGCAGCTTAGTACAGGGTATTGGCTACACCTTC.

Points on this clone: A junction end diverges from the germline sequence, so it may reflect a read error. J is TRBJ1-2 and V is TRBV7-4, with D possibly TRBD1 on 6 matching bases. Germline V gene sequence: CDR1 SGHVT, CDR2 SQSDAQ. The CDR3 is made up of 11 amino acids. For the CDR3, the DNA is TGTGCCAGCAGCCCCGGGGGGGGCTCCACCTTC. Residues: CASSPGGGSTF.

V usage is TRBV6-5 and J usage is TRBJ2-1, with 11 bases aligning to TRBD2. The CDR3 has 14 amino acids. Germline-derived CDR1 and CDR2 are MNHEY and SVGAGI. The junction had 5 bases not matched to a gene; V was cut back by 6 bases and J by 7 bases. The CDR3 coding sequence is TGTGCCAGCAGATTAGCGGGAGGGCCTAATGAGCAGTTCTTC. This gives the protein CASRLAGGPNEQFF.